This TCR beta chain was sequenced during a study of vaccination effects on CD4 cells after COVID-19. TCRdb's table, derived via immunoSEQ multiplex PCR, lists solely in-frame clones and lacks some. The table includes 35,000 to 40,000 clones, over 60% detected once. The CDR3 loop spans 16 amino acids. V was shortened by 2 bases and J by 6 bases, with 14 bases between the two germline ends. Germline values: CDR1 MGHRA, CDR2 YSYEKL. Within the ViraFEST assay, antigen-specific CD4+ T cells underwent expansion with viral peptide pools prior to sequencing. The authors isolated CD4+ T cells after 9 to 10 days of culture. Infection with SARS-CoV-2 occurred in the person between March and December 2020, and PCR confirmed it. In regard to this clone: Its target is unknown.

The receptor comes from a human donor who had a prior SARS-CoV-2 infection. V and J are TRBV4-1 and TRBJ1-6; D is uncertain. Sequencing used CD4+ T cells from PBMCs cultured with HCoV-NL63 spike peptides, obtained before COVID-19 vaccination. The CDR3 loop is CASSQLPIGRNSPLHF. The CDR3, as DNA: TGCGCCAGCAGCCAACTCCCTATAGGTCGTAATTCACCCCTCCACTTT.